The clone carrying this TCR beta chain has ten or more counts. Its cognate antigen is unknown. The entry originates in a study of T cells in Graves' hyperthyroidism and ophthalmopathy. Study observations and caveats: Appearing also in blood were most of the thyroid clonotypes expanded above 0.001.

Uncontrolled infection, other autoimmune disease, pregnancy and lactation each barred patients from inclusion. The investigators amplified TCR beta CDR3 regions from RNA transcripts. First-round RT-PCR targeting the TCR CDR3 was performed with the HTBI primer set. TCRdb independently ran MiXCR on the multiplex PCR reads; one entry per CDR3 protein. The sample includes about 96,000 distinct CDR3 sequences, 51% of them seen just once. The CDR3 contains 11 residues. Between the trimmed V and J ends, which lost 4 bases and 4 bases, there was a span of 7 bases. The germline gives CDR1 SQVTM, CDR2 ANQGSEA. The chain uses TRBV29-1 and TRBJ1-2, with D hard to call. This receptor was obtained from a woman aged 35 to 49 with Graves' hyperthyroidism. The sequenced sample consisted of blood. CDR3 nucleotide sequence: TGCAGCGTTGTGTGGGCCTATGGCTACACCTTC. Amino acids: CSVVWAYGYTF.